This T cell receptor beta chain was sequenced during a study of cytomegalovirus exposure and HLA in healthy donors. It was with 60 Vbeta and 13 Jbeta primers that the PCR ran. The table came from immunoSEQ multiplex PCR; TCRdb's copy has only in-frame clones and leaves some out. Here the sample spans around 170,000 clones, roughly 80% being singletons. The CDR3 is 15 residues long. Germline CDR1 reads SEHNR; CDR2 reads FQNEAQ (reference sequence). The V end was cut by 5 bases, the J end by 4 bases, with 17 bases between. This chain connects TRBV7-9 to TRBJ2-5; D is possibly TRBD1 (6 bases). The clonotype was recovered from a man aged 40-55 years in good health and CMV-seropositive. Sequencing used PBMCs. The CDR3 protein is CASSLGRGFAETQYF. The CDR3, as DNA: TGTGCCAGCAGCCTGGGCAGGGGTTTCGCAGAGACCCAGTACTTC.